What follows are 6 T cell receptor beta chains derived from one specimen sequenced in a study of shared clonotypes between healthy human individuals. Data came from immunoSEQ multiplex PCR; TCRdb stores just in-frame clones and leaves some out. The profile covers approximately 2,200,000 clones, with about 93% appearing a single time and more than 1.5% taken by the ten largest. CD45RO negativity and positive selection for CCR7 defined naive CD8 cells, a population that excluded terminally differentiated effector memory CD45RA+ cells. Sequencing used naive CD8+ T cells from PBMCs. These receptors came from a man between 18 and 29 years old in good health. Some clones in this sample may be carry-over from other donors' samples.

The rearrangement uses TRBV9 and TRBJ2-1; D is undetermined. Per germline, CDR1 SGDLS and CDR2 YYNGEE. Between the trimmed V and J ends, which lost 4 bases and 13 bases, there was a span of 21 bases. The CDR3 contains 14 residues. The CDR3 DNA is TGTGCCAGCAGCCCCAAAGCACTCGTAATCGGTCAGTTCTTC. It translates to CASSPKALVIGQFF.

J is TRBJ2-7 and V is TRBV11-1, with D tentatively TRBD1 or TRBD2 (5 bases each). Trimming took 1 base from V and 6 from J, leaving 10 bases between them. Germline CDR1 SGHAT, CDR2 FQDESV (reference sequence). The CDR3 is made up of 13 amino acids. CDR3 amino acids: CASSLVRGAEQYF. CDR3 in DNA: TGTGCCAGCAGCTTAGTAAGGGGAGCCGAGCAGTACTTC.

As DNA, the CDR3 is TGTGCCAGCAGCTTACCTCATTTGGGCGATCGCACCTACGAGCAGTACTTC. This codes for CASSLPHLGDRTYEQYF. V usage is TRBV7-9 and J usage is TRBJ2-7; D is ambiguous. The CDR3 has 17 residues. The V gene's germline CDR1 is SEHNR and CDR2 FQNEAQ (reference sequence). Deletions cut 2 bases from V and 2 bases from J, with 19 bases between.

The chain carries TRBV14 and TRBJ1-2; D perhaps matches TRBD1 (5 bases). Trimming took off 0 bases at V and 9 bases at J, with 14 bases between the two ends. CDR3 size: 14 residues. The germline CDR1 and CDR2 sequences are SGHDN and FVKESK. This chain's CDR3 is CASSQDFGGVSYTF. CDR3 DNA sequence: TGTGCCAGCAGCCAAGATTTTGGAGGGGTCAGCTACACCTTC.

As to this clone: Other DNA sequences within the sample encode an identical CDR3. J is TRBJ2-1 and V is TRBV2; TRBD2 agrees at 10 bases. The J segment lost 1 base and the V segment lost 4 bases, leaving 1 base of the junction unmatched. CDR3 length equals 15 residues. CDR1 and CDR2 (germline): SNHLY, FYNNEI. The CDR3 loop is CASSGTSGSYNEQFF. The CDR3 nucleotides are TGTGCCAGCAGTGGGACTAGCGGTTCCTACAATGAGCAGTTCTTC.

The chain combines TRBV2 with TRBJ2-1; D might be TRBD1 (6 bases). CDR3 length: 15 residues. The germline V gene encodes CDR1 SNHLY and CDR2 FYNNEI. Trimming shortened V by 7 bases and J by 5 bases, and 18 bases separated the two germline ends. The CDR3 bases are TGTGCCAGCAATGGACAGCCAGACGGCCACAATGAGCAGTTCTTC. It yields the protein CASNGQPDGHNEQFF.